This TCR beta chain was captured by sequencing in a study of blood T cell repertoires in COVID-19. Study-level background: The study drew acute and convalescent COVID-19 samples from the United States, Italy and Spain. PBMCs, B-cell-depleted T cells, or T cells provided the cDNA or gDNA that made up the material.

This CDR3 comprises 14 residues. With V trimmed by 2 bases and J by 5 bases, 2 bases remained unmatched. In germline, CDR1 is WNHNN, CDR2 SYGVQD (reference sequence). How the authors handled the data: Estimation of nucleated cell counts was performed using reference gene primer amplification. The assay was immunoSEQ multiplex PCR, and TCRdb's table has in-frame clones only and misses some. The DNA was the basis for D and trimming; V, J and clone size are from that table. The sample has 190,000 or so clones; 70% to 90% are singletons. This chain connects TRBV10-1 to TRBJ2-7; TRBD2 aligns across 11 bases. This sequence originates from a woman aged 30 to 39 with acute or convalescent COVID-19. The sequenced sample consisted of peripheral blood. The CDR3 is CASSEGTSGDEQYF. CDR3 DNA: TGCGCCAGCAGTGAGGGGACTAGCGGAGACGAGCAGTACTTC.